Listed here are 19 T cell receptor beta chains from one sample, sequenced in a study of blood T cell repertoires in COVID-19. Produced via immunoSEQ multiplex PCR; TCRdb's table is partial and in-frame only. The sample lists under 60,000 clones; around 82% were seen once. Input material: peripheral blood. The receptors were sampled from a man aged 40-50 years with acute or convalescent COVID-19.

V gene TRBV2 combines with J gene TRBJ1-5; D unclear. Germline CDR1 reads SNHLY; CDR2 reads FYNNEI. The V and J ends lost 6 bases and 5 bases respectively, with 17 bases between them. The CDR3 loop spans 15 amino acids. CDR3 residues: CASSALLVGYQPQHF. CDR3 DNA: TGTGCCAGCAGCGCCCTGCTGGTTGGCTATCAGCCCCAGCATTTT.

The gene calls are TRBV19 and TRBJ1-2, with 9 bases lining up with TRBD1. CDR1 and CDR2 (germline): LNHDA, SQIVND (reference sequence). The CDR3 consists of 15 residues. The V gene end was trimmed by 4 bases and the J gene end by 2 bases; junction bases not matched to a gene: 5. The CDR3 protein is CASSTTGTGNYGYTF. The CDR3 DNA reads as TGTGCCAGTAGTACGACCGGGACAGGGAACTATGGCTACACCTTC.

The rearrangement joins TRBV12-5 to TRBJ2-1, with D hard to call. The V end lost 3 bases, the J end lost 4 bases, and 13 bases lay between the germline ends. Germline lookup yields CDR1 LGHNT and CDR2 FRNRAP. This CDR3 comprises 15 residues. The CDR3 region is CASGFRTEQYNEQFF. CDR3 in DNA: TGTGCTAGTGGTTTTCGAACAGAACAATACAATGAGCAGTTCTTC.

The rearrangement joins TRBV11-2 to TRBJ2-7; TRBD1 is a possible D gene (6 bases). There are 14 residues in the CDR3. Germline loops: CDR1 SGHAT, CDR2 FQNNGV. The V end was cut by 2 bases, the J end by 5 bases, with 13 bases between. CDR3 in amino acids: CASSLSARGHEQYF. CDR3 DNA sequence: TGTGCCAGCAGCTTATCCGCCAGGGGCCACGAGCAGTACTTC.

This clone has just a few counts. The chain combines TRBV2 with TRBJ1-5; TRBD1 might be the D (6 bases). The V end was cut by 3 bases, the J end by 5 bases, with 11 bases between. The germline V gene has CDR1 SNHLY and CDR2 FYNNEI. The CDR3 contains 14 residues. The CDR3 nucleotides are TGTGCCAGCAGTGACAGGGGTAGGGATCAGCCCCAGCATTTT. It specifies CASSDRGRDQPQHF.

This chain links TRBV4-1 with TRBJ1-5, with TRBD1 matching 10 bases. This CDR3 region has 19 residues. The V and J ends lost 4 bases and 0 bases, in that order; junction bases with no gene match: 12. Germline V gene lookup returns CDR1 MGHRA and CDR2 YSYEKL. CDR3 nucleotide sequence: TGCGCCAGCAGCCCAGTCCCAGGACAGGGGGAGTATAGCAATCAGCCCCAGCATTTT. It encodes CASSPVPGQGEYSNQPQHF.

J is TRBJ1-5 and V is TRBV4-3, with D hard to call. This CDR3 has 17 amino acids. Trimming removed 1 base from V and 6 bases from J, with 19 bases in between. Germline V CDR1 and CDR2: LGHNA, YSLEER. CDR3 nucleotides: TGCGCCAGCAGCCAAGGCGCTAGGAGGGTAGTAGGTCAGCCCCAGCATTTT. This translates into CASSQGARRVVGQPQHF.

The chain employs TRBV14 and TRBJ2-1, with TRBD2 matching 15 bases. The CDR3 covers 17 residues. J lost 5 bases, V lost 5 bases, and 7 bases had no gene match. CDR1 SGHDN and CDR2 FVKESK come from the germline V gene. CDR3 DNA sequence: TGTGCCAGCAGCATTGGGACTAGCGGGGGGAATGACAATGAGCAGTTCTTC. Protein product: CASSIGTSGGNDNEQFF. Full variable domain (missing parts from reference TRBV14 and TRBJ2-1): EAGVTQFPSHSVIEKGQTVTLRCDPISGHDNLYWYRRVMGKEIKFLLHFVKESKQDESGMPNNRFLAERTGGTYSTLKVQPAELEDSGVYFCASSIGTSGGNDNEQFFGPGTRLTVL.

The J gene is TRBJ1-1, the V gene TRBV7-2; no clear D gene. CDR3 length equals 14 residues. Trimming removed 7 bases from V and 4 bases from J, with 16 bases in between. Germline loops: CDR1 SGHTA, CDR2 FQGNSA. In DNA, the CDR3 is TGTGCCAGCACCCTTACTCAAGGCGGCACTGAAGCTTTCTTT. It yields the protein CASTLTQGGTEAFF.

The rearrangement uses TRBV20-1 and TRBJ2-1; possibly TRBD1 or TRBD2 for D (5 bases each). This CDR3 region has 11 residues. The germline gives CDR1 DFQATT, CDR2 SNEGSKA (reference sequence). Trimming removed 8 bases at V and 7 bases at J, with 12 bases between. CDR3 DNA sequence: TGCAGTCTTAGAGGGGAGAATGAGCAGTTCTTC. It yields the protein CSLRGENEQFF.

J is TRBJ2-1 and V is TRBV18, with TRBD1 matching over 9 bases. The CDR3 loop spans 16 amino acids. With 4 bases clipped from V and 6 bases from J, the junction kept 10 bases outside the gene matches. The germline gives CDR1 KGHSH, CDR2 LQKENI. CDR3 region: CASSRSGTGNGNEQFF. In DNA form, the CDR3 reads TGTGCCAGCTCACGATCCGGGACAGGGAACGGCAATGAGCAGTTCTTC.

The rearrangement joins TRBV5-1 to TRBJ2-5; 7 positions match TRBD1. This CDR3 has 13 residues. The V gene end was trimmed by 5 bases and the J gene end by 5 bases; junction bases not matched to a gene: 6. The germline CDR1 and CDR2 sequences are SGHRS and YFSETQ. The DNA for the CDR3 is TGCGCCAGCAGGAATGACAGGGTTGAGACCCAGTACTTC. This codes for CASRNDRVETQYF.

The chain has TRBV30 and TRBJ2-4; 8 nucleotides align to TRBD2. J lost 7 bases, V lost 7 bases, and 6 bases had no gene match. Germline V gene data show CDR1 as GTSNPN and CDR2 as SVGIG (reference sequence). This CDR3 spans 12 amino acids. CDR3 in amino acids: CALTSGGNIQYF. The DNA of the CDR3 is TGTGCCTTGACCTCGGGGGGGAACATTCAGTACTTC.

This chain joins TRBV7-9 and TRBJ2-3; D call uncertain. The V gene lost 0 bases and the J gene lost 10 bases, with 8 bases spanning the gap. This CDR3 region has 12 residues. The germline CDR1 and CDR2 sequences are SEHNR and FQNEAQ (reference sequence). The CDR3 nucleotides read TGTGCCAGCAGCTTAGCGCGAACGGCGCAGTATTTT. Amino acids: CASSLARTAQYF.

The chain recombines TRBV9 with TRBJ1-6; D is perhaps TRBD1 (6 bases). CDR3 length: 15 amino acids. Germline values: CDR1 SGDLS, CDR2 YYNGEE. Trimming stripped 2 bases from V and 8 bases from J, with 14 bases between. The CDR3 loop reads CASSVLSGGDSPLHF. Here the CDR3 DNA reads TGTGCCAGCAGCGTTCTCTCGGGGGGCGATTCACCCCTCCACTTT.

The chain joins TRBV21-1 to TRBJ1-4; TRBD1, the table's D call, was not compared with the DNA. TRBV21-1 constitutes a pseudogene. The CDR3 runs 17 residues. The CDR3 sequence is CASSIQVYKVHNEKLFF. Written as DNA, the CDR3 is TGTGCCAGCAGCATTCAGGTATACAAGGTGCATAATGAAAAACTGTTTTTT.

The rearrangement joins TRBV5-1 to TRBJ2-3; 8 bases match TRBD2. The CDR3 spans 15 residues. Germline V gives CDR1 SGHRS, CDR2 YFSETQ. J was trimmed by 0 bases and V by 4 bases; bases with no gene match: 4. The chain's CDR3 is CASSPGGGSTDTQYF. CDR3 bases: TGCGCCAGCAGCCCCGGGGGGGGTAGCACAGATACGCAGTATTTT.

The chain joins TRBV5-1 to TRBJ2-7; the match to TRBD2 covers 7 bases. The CDR3 loop spans 15 amino acids. The junction had 9 bases not matched to a gene; V was cut back by 5 bases and J by 1 base. Germline-derived CDR1 and CDR2 are SGHRS and YFSETQ. The CDR3 bases are TGCGCCAGCAGGGAGGCTCTAGCGGAATCCTACGAGCAGTACTTC. Translating gives CASREALAESYEQYF. Combining the CDR3 with reference TRBV5-1 and TRBJ2-7 gives the whole variable domain KAGVTQTPRYLIKTRGQQVTLSCSPISGHRSVSWYQQTPGQGLQFLFEYFSETQRNKGNFPGRFSGRQFSNSRSEMNVSTLELGDSALYLCASREALAESYEQYFGPGTRLTVT.

The chain combines TRBV20-1 with TRBJ2-5; D remains unclear. The V end was cut by 5 bases, the J end by 1 base, with 5 bases between. The CDR3 spans 11 residues. Germline CDR1 DFQATT, CDR2 SNEGSKA (reference sequence). The CDR3 bases are TGCAGTGCTCACACCCAAGAGACCCAGTACTTC. This gives the protein CSAHTQETQYF.